This T cell receptor (beta chain) comes out of a study of T-cell reconstitution after alpha-beta-depleted transplantation in children. The V end was cut by 2 bases, the J end by 1 base, with 9 bases between. CDR3 length: 14 residues. The germline gives CDR1 DFQATT, CDR2 SNEGSKA (reference sequence). Study-level results: In some patients, recipient T cells and intrathymic progenitors surviving conditioning explained high day-60 diversity.

In this sample, this clonotype turned up many times. Its antigen is as yet unknown. TCRbeta library construction was performed incorporating unique molecular identifiers. TCRdb reprocessed the PCR reads with MiXCR, giving one entry per CDR3 protein. The sample shows 250,000 or so distinct CDR3 sequences, 6.5% to 10% of them seen only once. The V call is TRBV20-1, the J call TRBJ2-1, with D unresolved. The source is a male patient younger than 18 who had a stem cell transplant for acute lymphoblastic leukemia, so the T cells may come from the graft donor. The starting material was PBMCs, mostly from graft donor cells, obtained 180 days after TCRalphabeta/CD19-depleted stem cell transplant. This CDR3 reads CSARPQVSYNEQFF. In DNA, the CDR3 is TGCAGTGCTAGACCCCAGGTTTCCTACAATGAGCAGTTCTTC.